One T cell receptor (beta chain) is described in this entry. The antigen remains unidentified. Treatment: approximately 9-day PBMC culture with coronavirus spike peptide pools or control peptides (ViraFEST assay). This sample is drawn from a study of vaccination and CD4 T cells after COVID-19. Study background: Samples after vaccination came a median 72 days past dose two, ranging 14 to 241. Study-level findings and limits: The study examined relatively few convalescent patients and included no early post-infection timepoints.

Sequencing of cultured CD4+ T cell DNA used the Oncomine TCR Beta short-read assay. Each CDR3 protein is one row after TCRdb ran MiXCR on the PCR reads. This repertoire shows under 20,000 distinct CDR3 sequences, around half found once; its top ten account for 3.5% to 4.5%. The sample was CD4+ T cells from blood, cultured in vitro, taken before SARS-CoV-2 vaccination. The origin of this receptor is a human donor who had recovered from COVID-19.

This chain's CDR3 is CASSEGSGTEAFF. As DNA, the CDR3 is TGTGCCAGCAGTGAAGGGTCGGGGACTGAAGCTTTCTTT. This sequence joins TRBV6-4 and TRBJ1-1, with no clear D. CDR1 and CDR2 (germline): MRHNA, SNTAGT. CDR3 length: 13 amino acids. V was clipped by 3 bases and J by 5 bases, with 10 bases between them.